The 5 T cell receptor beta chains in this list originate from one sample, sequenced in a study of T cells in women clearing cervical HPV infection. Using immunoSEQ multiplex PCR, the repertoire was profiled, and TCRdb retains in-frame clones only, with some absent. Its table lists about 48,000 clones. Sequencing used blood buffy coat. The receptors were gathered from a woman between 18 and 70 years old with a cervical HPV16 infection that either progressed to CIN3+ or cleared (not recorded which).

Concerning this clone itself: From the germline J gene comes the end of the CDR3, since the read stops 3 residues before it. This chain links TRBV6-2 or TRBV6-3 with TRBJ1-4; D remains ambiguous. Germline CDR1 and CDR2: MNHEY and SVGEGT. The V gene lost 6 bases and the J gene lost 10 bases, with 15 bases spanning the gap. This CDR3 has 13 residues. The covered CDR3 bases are TGTGCCAGCAGACAGTCCCTGGATGGAAAA. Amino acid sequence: CASRQSLDGK. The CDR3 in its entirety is CASRQSLDGKLFF.

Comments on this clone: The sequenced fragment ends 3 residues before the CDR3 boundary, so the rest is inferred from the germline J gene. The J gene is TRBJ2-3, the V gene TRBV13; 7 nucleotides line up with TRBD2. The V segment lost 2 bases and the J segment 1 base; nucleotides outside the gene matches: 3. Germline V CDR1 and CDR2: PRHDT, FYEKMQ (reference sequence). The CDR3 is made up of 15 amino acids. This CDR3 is CASSLSRGGTDTQYF. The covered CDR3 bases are TGTGCCAGCAGCTTATCACGGGGGGGCACAGATACG.

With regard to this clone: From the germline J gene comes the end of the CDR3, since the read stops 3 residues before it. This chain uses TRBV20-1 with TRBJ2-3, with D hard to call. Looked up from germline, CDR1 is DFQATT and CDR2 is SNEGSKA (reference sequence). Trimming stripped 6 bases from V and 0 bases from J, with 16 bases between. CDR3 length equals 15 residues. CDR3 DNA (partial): TGCAGTGCGCCTATAGGCCAGGCGAGCACAGATACG. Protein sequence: CSAPIGQASTDT. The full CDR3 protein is CSAPIGQASTDTQYF.

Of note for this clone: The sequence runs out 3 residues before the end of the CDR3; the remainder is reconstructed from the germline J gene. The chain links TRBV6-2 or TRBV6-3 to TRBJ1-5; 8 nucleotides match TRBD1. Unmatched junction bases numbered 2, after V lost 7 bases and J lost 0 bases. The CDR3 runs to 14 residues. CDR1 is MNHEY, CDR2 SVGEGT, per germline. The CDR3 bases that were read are TGTGCCAGCAACGACAGGGGTAGCAATCAGCCC. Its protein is CASNDRGSNQP. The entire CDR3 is CASNDRGSNQPQHF.

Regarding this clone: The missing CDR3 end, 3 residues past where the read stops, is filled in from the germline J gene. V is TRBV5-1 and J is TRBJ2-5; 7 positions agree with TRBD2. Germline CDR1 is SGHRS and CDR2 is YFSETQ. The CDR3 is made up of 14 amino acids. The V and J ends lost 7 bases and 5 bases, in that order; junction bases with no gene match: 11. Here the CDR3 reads CASGSIGGVETQYF. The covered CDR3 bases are TGCGCCAGCGGATCCATTGGGGGGGTGGAGACC.